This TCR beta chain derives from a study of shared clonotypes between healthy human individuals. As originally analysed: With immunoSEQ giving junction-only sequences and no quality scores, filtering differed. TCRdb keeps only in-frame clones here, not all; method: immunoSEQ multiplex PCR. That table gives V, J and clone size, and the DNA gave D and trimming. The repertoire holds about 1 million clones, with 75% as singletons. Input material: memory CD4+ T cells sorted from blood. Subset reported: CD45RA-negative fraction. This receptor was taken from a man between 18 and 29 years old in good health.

The CDR3 nucleotides are TGTGCTAGTGGTGACTTCACAGGGGCCACTGAAGCTTTCTTT. Its protein product is CASGDFTGATEAFF. V usage is TRBV12-5 and J usage is TRBJ1-1; TRBD1 matches at 7 bases. The V gene's germline CDR1 is LGHNT and CDR2 FRNRAP. Trimming cost V 5 bases and J 4 bases; bases outside gene matches: 7. The CDR3 runs 14 residues.